Here is one T cell receptor (beta chain) with its context. The data derive from a study of shared clonotypes between healthy human individuals. Clones were sequenced by immunoSEQ multiplex PCR, and TCRdb holds only the in-frame ones, with some missing. The sample lists 450,000 to 500,000 clones, 79% occurring once. What was sequenced was PBMCs. The receptor was derived from a woman in her thirties or forties in good health. Some clones in this sample may be carry-over from other donors' samples.

As DNA, the CDR3 is TGTGCCAGCAGTGTAGGAGGGGGGAGTGAAAAACTGTTTTTT. Protein product: CASSVGGGSEKLFF. The rearrangement joins TRBV25-1 to TRBJ1-4; tentatively, D is TRBD1 (6 bases). V was trimmed by 4 bases and J by 7 bases, leaving 13 bases between them. Germline V gives CDR1 MGHDK, CDR2 SYGVNS. The CDR3 covers 14 residues.